This TCR beta chain was recovered during a study of T cell repertoires in cytomegalovirus infection. With respect to this clonotype: Its antigen is not known.

A single record per CDR3 protein comes from TCRdb applying MiXCR to the reads. This table has 750,000 to 900,000 distinct CDR3 sequences, almost 30% appearing once. Study results and caveats: The ex vivo response showed dominance by HLA-C-restricted CMV-specific TCR beta clonotypes.

Looked up from germline, CDR1 is LNHDA and CDR2 is SQIVND (reference sequence). There are 15 residues in the CDR3. V gave up 4 bases and J gave up 2 bases, with 15 bases separating them. This material consisted of cultured CD8+ T cells from PBMCs, taken from culture after CMV antigen stimulation. This rearrangement joins TRBV19 to TRBJ2-7; D may be TRBD2 (5 bases). The sequence came from a human donor in good health (CMV status not recorded). Some clones in this sample may be carry-over from other donors' samples. CDR3 sequence: CASSTLPGSAYEQYF. DNA of the CDR3: TGTGCCAGTAGTACCCTCCCGGGTAGCGCCTACGAGCAGTACTTC.